The 9 T cell receptor beta chains given below trace back to one sample, sequenced in a study of technical replicates of blood from several donors. Repertoires were generated with immunoSEQ multiplex PCR, while TCRdb's copy carries only in-frame clones and drops some. Among some 70,000 clones, about 95% were seen once, and the ten largest hold about 0.25%. The sequenced sample consisted of T cells isolated from PBMCs. These receptors came from a human donor in good health.

The chain uses TRBV19 and TRBJ2-1, with a tentative D call TRBD2 (5 bases). The CDR3 totals 18 residues. The ends were cut back, 6 bases at V and 7 bases at J, with 28 bases in the middle. CDR1 is LNHDA and CDR2 is SQIVND in the germline V gene (reference sequence). CDR3 protein: CASSLYAKAAETTNEQFF. DNA for the CDR3: TGTGCCAGTAGCCTATACGCCAAGGCAGCGGAAACTACAAATGAGCAGTTCTTC.

The rearrangement uses TRBV10-3 and TRBJ2-1; D gene unclear. The germline V gene has CDR1 ENHRY and CDR2 SYGVKD. The CDR3 runs 16 residues. The V and J ends lost 3 bases and 3 bases respectively, with 15 bases between them. This CDR3 reads CAISDQVMNSYNEQFF. CDR3 coding DNA: TGTGCCATCAGTGATCAGGTCATGAACAGCTACAATGAGCAGTTCTTC.

The chain is built from TRBV6-1 and TRBJ2-2, with 7 bases fitting TRBD1. CDR1 is MNHNS and CDR2 is SASEGT in the germline V gene. V lost 1 base and J lost 8; bases outside the gene matches: 7. The CDR3 is 15 residues long. The CDR3 spells CASSEGYRGTGELFF. CDR3 in DNA: TGTGCCAGCAGTGAAGGATACAGGGGTACTGGGGAGCTGTTTTTT.

The chain uses TRBV6-1 and TRBJ1-3; unclear D gene. V was trimmed by 2 bases and J by 3 bases, leaving 11 bases between them. Germline V gene data show CDR1 as MNHNS and CDR2 as SASEGT. This CDR3 is 15 amino acids long. The CDR3 loop reads CASSERRGNGNTIYF. For the CDR3, the DNA is TGTGCCAGCAGTGAAAGGCGAGGCAATGGAAACACCATATATTTT.

The genes are TRBV6-5 and TRBJ1-1, with D uncertain. Germline V CDR1 and CDR2: MNHEY, SVGAGI. The CDR3 covers 13 residues. The V end was cut by 5 bases, the J end by 7 bases, with 14 bases between. For the CDR3, the DNA is TGTGCCAGCAGTATCAGGCCTGGGAGTGAAGCTTTCTTT. Protein sequence: CASSIRPGSEAFF.

The rearrangement uses TRBV6-1 and TRBJ1-5, with 7 bases fitting TRBD1. Germline CDR1 is MNHNS and CDR2 is SASEGT. The V gene end was trimmed by 4 bases and the J gene end by 6 bases; junction bases not matched to a gene: 6. The CDR3 sequence is 14 residues long. CDR3 region: CASSAETGSQPQHF. The CDR3 coding sequence is TGTGCCAGCAGTGCAGAGACAGGGTCTCAGCCCCAGCATTTT.

The J gene is TRBJ1-5, the V gene TRBV29-1; D possibly corresponds to TRBD1 (6 bases). The CDR3 contains 14 residues. Trimming pared 4 bases from V and 3 bases from J, leaving 13 bases between. CDR1 is SQVTM and CDR2 is ANQGSEA in the germline V gene. The CDR3 DNA reads as TGCAGCGTTGTGGTTGGGGGCAACAATCAGCCCCAGCATTTT. Translating it yields CSVVVGGNNQPQHF.

The V and J genes are TRBV11-2 and TRBJ2-7; the D gene is possibly TRBD2 (6 bases). The CDR3 consists of 16 residues. CDR1 SGHAT and CDR2 FQNNGV come from the germline V gene. Trimming cost V 5 bases and J 3 bases, with 20 bases left between them. CDR3 coding DNA: TGTGCCAGCAGCCGCCGTGGGCGGGACGCGTACTACGAGCAGTACTTC. This translates into CASSRRGRDAYYEQYF.

This clone was seen just once. J is TRBJ1-6 and V is TRBV6-5; 7 bases line up with TRBD1. After removal of 4 bases from V and 7 bases from J, the junction contained 10 bases not matched to a gene. Germline V gene lookup returns CDR1 MNHEY and CDR2 SVGAGI. This CDR3 is built from 16 residues. The CDR3 DNA is TGTGCCAGCAGTTTCCGATTGACAGGGCAAAATTCACCCCTCCACTTT. Its translation: CASSFRLTGQNSPLHF.